The 6 T cell receptor beta chains given below trace back to one sample, sequenced in a study of esophageal squamous cell carcinoma under preoperative chemotherapy. TCRdb independently ran MiXCR on the PCR reads; one entry per CDR3 protein. The data show around 34,000 distinct CDR3 sequences, approximately 51% seen once. Time point given: after preoperative PTX-NDP chemotherapy. This sample was taken from a patient given preoperative chemotherapy. The receptors here all came from a human donor with esophageal squamous cell carcinoma. The donor label of this sample is uncertain.

The chain uses TRBV7-2 and TRBJ2-3; 7 bases align to TRBD2. The closer fit of TRBJ2-7 to the DNA end suggests the J call may be wrong. Germline CDR1 is SGHTA and CDR2 is FQGNSA. The CDR3 has 20 amino acids. The CDR3 sequence: CASSLAGLAAGRGGKNTQYF. CDR3 nucleotide sequence: TGTGCCAGCAGCTTAGCAGGCCTAGCGGCGGGGCGAGGCGGCAAAAATACGCAGTACTTC.

In this sample, this clonotype turned up a few times. The chain combines TRBV7-6 with TRBJ2-3, with D possibly being TRBD1 (5 bases). This CDR3 region has 15 residues. Germline V gene sequence: CDR1 SGHVS, CDR2 FNYEAQ. V shed 5 bases and J shed 2 bases, with 14 bases lying between them. The CDR3 here is CASSQQVENTDTQYF. In DNA form, the CDR3 reads TGTGCCAGCAGCCAACAGGTTGAGAACACAGATACGCAGTATTTT.

J is TRBJ2-5 and V is TRBV10-3; no firm D call. CDR3 length: 14 residues. CDR1 and CDR2 (germline): ENHRY, SYGVKD. The CDR3 nucleotides are TGTGCGGGCCTCGGAGCGCGTGACCAAGAGACCCAGTACTTC. It translates to CAGLGARDQETQYF.

The chain combines TRBV10-2 with TRBJ2-1; 8 bases fit TRBD1. The CDR3 spans 16 residues. Germline assignment: CDR1 WSHSY and CDR2 SAAADI. The junction had 13 bases not matched to a gene; V was cut back by 7 bases and J by 5 bases. CDR3 in DNA: TGCGCCAGCACCCAGAGGTCCGGGACAGGAGACAATGAGCAGTTCTTC. Translating gives CASTQRSGTGDNEQFF.

The V call is TRBV12-3 or TRBV12-4, the J call TRBJ2-5; tentative D call: TRBD2 (6 bases). The CDR3 loop spans 16 amino acids. V lost 6 bases to trimming and J lost 11 bases, with 28 bases between them. This CDR3 is CASRGTGGRDPDTQYF. For the CDR3, the DNA is TGTGCCAGCAGGGGTACTGGCGGGCGGGACCCAGATACGCAGTACTTC.

The chain recombines TRBV7-3 with TRBJ2-1; D possibly uses TRBD1 or TRBD2 (5 bases each). The CDR3 is made up of 19 amino acids. Looked up from germline, CDR1 is SGHTA and CDR2 is FQGTGA. V dropped 1 base and J dropped 6 bases, with 25 bases sitting between them. CDR3 sequence reads: CASSLRPVGRDDEFNEQFF. DNA for the CDR3: TGTGCCAGCAGCTTAAGGCCGGTAGGACGGGACGACGAATTCAATGAGCAGTTCTTC.